A selection of T cell receptor beta chains follows, all from one sample in a study of T cell responses to AZD1222 COVID-19 vaccine. The method was immunoSEQ multiplex PCR; TCRdb's version includes in-frame clones alone and lacks a portion of them. In the table there are about 120,000 clones, roughly 84% of which are singletons. Sequenced material: peripheral blood, taken on day 0 of AZD1222 vaccination. These receptors all stem from an adult in good health. Each CDR3 is given with its conserved first and last residue. A D gene is named only where the DNA matches it firmly. Clone sizes are given selectively: once, few, many, or a class where the clone is expanded.

>TRBV19|TRBJ1-1|.|.
TGTGCCAGTAGTAGGTCTACAGGGATTGGGAACACTGAAGCTTTCTTT
CASSRSTGIGNTEAFF
>TRBV30|TRBJ1-2|.|.
TGTGCCTGGAGTCGAAGACTAGGTAGTGGGGGCTACACCTTC
CAWSRRLGSGGYTF
>TRBV28|TRBJ1-6|.|.
TGTGCCAGCAGCCCCTTTGAGGCTACACCCCTCCACTTT
CASSPFEATPLHF
>TRBV19|TRBJ1-3|.|.
TGTGCCAGTAGTAGGAGGGCTCTCCTCTCTGGAAACACCATATATTTT
CASSRRALLSGNTIYF
>TRBV25-1|TRBJ2-4|.|TRBD2
TGTGCCAGCAACCGAATTGCGGGGGTAGGGAACATTCAGTACTTC
CASNRIAGVGNIQYF
>TRBV11-2|TRBJ1-4|.|.
TGTGCCAGCAGCTTATCACAGGGATCTGATGAAAAACTGTTTTTT
CASSLSQGSDEKLFF
>TRBV19|TRBJ2-2|.|TRBD2
TGTGCCAGTAGTGGCCTCCCGAGCGGGAGGGGTAGGGGGGAGCTGTTTTTT
CASSGLPSGRGRGELFF
>TRBV9|TRBJ1-5|.|.
TGTGCCAGCAGCGTAGGGGTAGGGCCACAGCCCCAGCATTTT
CASSVGVGPQPQHF
>TRBV21-1|TRBJ2-7|few|.
TGTGCCAGCAGCAAACAGAATTACGAGCAGTACTTC
CASSKQNYEQYF
>TRBV19|TRBJ1-2|.|.
TGTGCCAGTAGTATAAATTCTGGGTATGGCTACACCTTC
CASSINSGYGYTF
>TRBV7-9|TRBJ2-7|.|.
TGTGCCAGCAGCGAGGAGACAGGTCACTACGAGCAGTACTTC
CASSEETGHYEQYF
>TRBV7-2|TRBJ2-4|.|.
TGTGCCAGCAGCTTAGAGGGACTTAACCGAAACATTCAGTACTTC
CASSLEGLNRNIQYF
>TRBV7-8|TRBJ2-7|.|.
TGTGCCAGCAGCTTACGCCCCCTAGGGGGGTACGAGCAGTACTTC
CASSLRPLGGYEQYF
>TRBV5-4|TRBJ2-3|.|TRBD1
TGTGCCAGCAGCTTACAGGGGGCGCGAACAGATACGCAGTATTTT
CASSLQGARTDTQYF
>TRBV30|TRBJ2-1|.|TRBD2
TGTGCCTGGAGGCCTATAGGGGGACTAGTCTTTCAGTTCTTC
CAWRPIGGLVFQFF
>TRBV27|TRBJ1-1|.|.
TGTGCCAGCAGTTTCCAGGGAGTAAACACTGAAGCTTTCTTT
CASSFQGVNTEAFF
>TRBV15|TRBJ2-6|.|.
TGTGCCACCAGCAGAGCCCCCCAGGGCTACTCTGGGGCCAACGTCCTGACTTTC
CATSRAPQGYSGANVLTF
>TRBV29-1|TRBJ2-7|.|TRBD1
TGCAGCGTAGGGGACAGCTACGAGCAGTACTTC
CSVGDSYEQYF
>TRBV7-9|TRBJ1-1|.|.
TGTGCCAGCAGCTTCCTCGGAGGGAACACTGAAGCTTTCTTT
CASSFLGGNTEAFF
>TRBV28|TRBJ2-1|.|.
TGTGCCAGCAGCCCCGGCGGTAGGAGGGGGGGGCAGTTCTTC
CASSPGGRRGGQFF
>TRBV28|TRBJ2-7|.|TRBD2
TGTGCCAGCACGCGGGGGGACTCCGACGAGCAGTACTTC
CASTRGDSDEQYF
>TRBV25-1|TRBJ2-7|.|TRBD1
TGTGCCAGCAGTCCCCTTGACAGGGGTAATCACGAGCAGTACTTC
CASSPLDRGNHEQYF
>TRBV7-2|TRBJ1-2|.|.
TGTGCCAGCAGCTTTGAACGGCAGAGTGGCTACACCTTC
CASSFERQSGYTF
>TRBV11-3|TRBJ2-5|.|TRBD1
TGTGCCAGCAGCGAGACCAGGGGGCAGGAGACCCAGTACTTC
CASSETRGQETQYF
>TRBV25-1|TRBJ2-7|.|.
TGTGCCAGCAGTGAACTAGACCTCTACGAGCAGTACTTC
CASSELDLYEQYF
>TRBV10-3|TRBJ1-2|.|TRBD1
TGTGCCATCAGTGAGTCGGGGACAGAGAACTATGGCTACACCTTC
CAISESGTENYGYTF
>TRBV6-6|TRBJ1-5|.|TRBD1
TGTGCCAGCAAGCAGGGGGCGCCCCGACAGCCCCAGCATTTT
CASKQGAPRQPQHF
>TRBV3-1/TRBV3-2|TRBJ1-6|once|.
TGTGCCAGCAGCCAAGTAAGGAGGGACTCACCCCTCCACTTT
CASSQVRRDSPLHF
>TRBV6-1|TRBJ2-2|few|.
TGTGCCAGCAGTGACGCAGGGCCCGGGGAGCTGTTTTTT
CASSDAGPGELFF
>TRBV5-1|TRBJ2-7|.|TRBD2
TGCGCCAGCAGCTTGGATCCCGGGACTAGCGGTTGGAAGTACGAGCAGTACTTC
CASSLDPGTSGWKYEQYF
>TRBV7-9|TRBJ2-7|once|TRBD2
TGTGCCAGCAGCTACCGACTAGCCAAGCAGTACTTC
CASSYRLAKQYF
>TRBV19|TRBJ1-5|.|.
TGTGCCAGTAGTATAGTTATTTACGGCAATCAGCCCCAGCATTTT
CASSIVIYGNQPQHF
>TRBV11-2|TRBJ1-1|.|TRBD1
TGTGCCAGCAGCTTAGGGGGACAGGGGGTGTCTTTCTTT
CASSLGGQGVSFF
>TRBV25-1|TRBJ2-5|.|TRBD1
TGTGCCAGCATAGGGGACAGGGTCGGTCGCGAGACCCAGTACTTC
CASIGDRVGRETQYF
>TRBV5-1|TRBJ1-1|.|.
TGCGCCAGCAGGCCTACAGGTAACACTGAAGCTTTCTTT
CASRPTGNTEAFF
>TRBV29-1|TRBJ2-1|.|.
TGCAGCGTCGATCTTTTGAGCTCCTACAATGAGCAGTTCTTC
CSVDLLSSYNEQFF
>TRBV29-1|TRBJ1-3|once|.
TGCAGCGTTGAACCCTCGGACAGCTCTGGAAACACCATATATTTT
CSVEPSDSSGNTIYF
>TRBV30|TRBJ1-2|once|.
TGTGCCTGGTTTCATTCAGGCCATAACTATGGCTACACCTTC
CAWFHSGHNYGYTF
>TRBV18|TRBJ1-5|.|.
TGTGCCAGCTCACCGATTTCGGGGGAAAGCAATCAGCCCCAGCATTTT
CASSPISGESNQPQHF
>TRBV11-2|TRBJ2-7|.|.
TGTGCCAGCAGCTTTCGGGAATCACTATGGGACTCCTACGAGCAGTACTTC
CASSFRESLWDSYEQYF
>TRBV27|TRBJ2-7|.|.
TGTGCCAGCAGTTTAACGGCGGGGAACGAGCAGTACTTC
CASSLTAGNEQYF
>TRBV7-2|TRBJ1-6|.|.
TGTGCCAGCAGCATAACAGGTCACATGGGTTCACCCCTCCACTTT
CASSITGHMGSPLHF
>TRBV28|TRBJ2-7|.|.
TGTGCCAGCAGAAACCCAAGCTACGAGCAGTACTTC
CASRNPSYEQYF
>TRBV5-1|TRBJ2-7|once|TRBD2
TGCGCCAGCAGCTCCACCCCGGGACTAGATTCCTACGAGCAGTACTTC
CASSSTPGLDSYEQYF
>TRBV12-3/TRBV12-4|TRBJ1-1|.|.
TGTGCCAGCAGTTGGCGGATGAACACTGAAGCTTTCTTT
CASSWRMNTEAFF
>TRBV7-2|TRBJ2-3|.|.
TGTGCCAGCAGCTACCGACTAGGGGGTCCTGGCACAGATACGCAGTATTTT
CASSYRLGGPGTDTQYF
>TRBV7-3|TRBJ1-3|.|.
TGTGCCAGTAAGGGGGTTGGAAACACCATATATTTT
CASKGVGNTIYF
>TRBV19|TRBJ1-5|.|.
TGTGCCAGTAGTATAGTAGGGAGGGTCAATCAGCCCCAGCATTTT
CASSIVGRVNQPQHF
>TRBV19|TRBJ1-1|.|.
TGTGCCAGTATAAGGAACACTGAAGCTTTCTTT
CASIRNTEAFF
>TRBV5-1|TRBJ2-7|.|TRBD1
TGCGCCAGCAGCCCCTCACAGGGGTGGTACGAGCAGTACTTC
CASSPSQGWYEQYF
>TRBV28|TRBJ1-1|.|.
TGTGCCAGCAGTTTCCGTCGACCAATAGCTGAAGCTTTCTTT
CASSFRRPIAEAFF
>TRBV12-3/TRBV12-4|TRBJ1-1|.|.
TGTGCCAGCAGTTTAGCGCTCCTTGAAGCTTTCTTT
CASSLALLEAFF
>TRBV11-2|TRBJ2-7|.|.
TGTGCCAGCAGCGGCCATTCGGCAGGCCTCTACGAGCAGTACTTC
CASSGHSAGLYEQYF
>TRBV13|TRBJ1-1|.|.
TGTGCCAGCAGCCTACAGGGTGGGAACACTGAAGCTTTCTTT
CASSLQGGNTEAFF
>TRBV30|TRBJ2-1|.|TRBD2
TGTGCCTGGAGTGTGGGACTAGCGGACTACAATGAGCAGTTCTTC
CAWSVGLADYNEQFF
>TRBV28|TRBJ2-1|.|.
TGTGCCAGCAGTTTCGGAGGTCGCCGTTACAATGAGCAGTTCTTC
CASSFGGRRYNEQFF